This T cell receptor (beta chain) was recorded in a study of T-cell reconstitution after alpha-beta-depleted transplantation in children. This clonotype occurred many times. Its target is not known. Unique molecular identifiers featured in how the TCRbeta library was prepared. TCRdb independently ran MiXCR on the PCR reads; one entry per CDR3 protein. The sample carries approximately 150,000 distinct CDR3 sequences, roughly 8.8% recorded once. The V and J ends lost 5 bases and 2 bases respectively, with 9 bases between them. Germline CDR1 is MNHEY and CDR2 is SVGAGI. The CDR3 extends over 13 amino acids. Overall study findings and caveats: Newly generated T cells supplied most T-cell counts and diversity one year post-transplant. Surviving thymic progenitors and recipient T cells were the source of high TCRbeta diversity at day 60 in some patients. After transplant, at about two months, alpha-beta T cells were reportedly derived from several hundred expanded graft clones.

Sequencing used PBMCs, mostly from graft donor cells, obtained 180 days after TCRalphabeta/CD19-depleted stem cell transplant. The TCR comes from a female patient younger than 10 who had a stem cell transplant for congenital amegakaryocytic thrombocytopenia, so the T cells may come from the graft donor. This chain joins TRBV6-5 and TRBJ1-2; D is unresolved. CDR3 loop: CASSMTPNYGYTF. DNA for the CDR3: TGTGCCAGCAGTATGACACCAAACTATGGCTACACCTTC.